This T cell receptor beta chain originates from a study of T cells in Graves' hyperthyroidism and ophthalmopathy. TCR beta CDR3 regions were amplified from RNA. The primer set for the first-round RT-PCR of the TCR CDR3 was HTBI. TCRdb re-analysed the multiplex PCR reads in MiXCR, keeping a single row per CDR3 protein. The table has hundreds of thousands of distinct CDR3 sequences, roughly 15% seen once. CDR1 and CDR2 (germline): KGHDR, SFDVKD. The CDR3 contains 16 residues. Germline trimming cut 3 bases from V and 4 bases from J; bases unmatched to any gene: 3. This clonotype was recorded many times. Sequences were obtained from blood. The sequence was collected from a woman between 45 and 65 years old with Graves' ophthalmopathy. The V and J genes are TRBV24-1 and TRBJ2-5; 14 bases are a match to TRBD2. CDR3 loop: CATSDVGLAGVETQYF. The CDR3 DNA reads TGTGCCACCAGTGATGTGGGACTAGCGGGAGTAGAGACCCAGTACTTC.